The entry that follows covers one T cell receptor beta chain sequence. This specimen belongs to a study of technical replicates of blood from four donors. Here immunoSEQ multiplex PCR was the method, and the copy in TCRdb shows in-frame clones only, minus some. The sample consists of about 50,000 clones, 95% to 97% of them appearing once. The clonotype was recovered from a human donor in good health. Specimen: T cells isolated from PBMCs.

The CDR3 spells CASSLVKEGETQYF. Here the CDR3 DNA reads TGTGCCAGCAGCTTGGTCAAGGAGGGCGAGACCCAGTACTTC. This chain links TRBV5-6 with TRBJ2-5, with D possibly TRBD2 on 6 matching bases. This CDR3 has 14 amino acids. Germline CDR1 and CDR2: SGHDT and YYEEEE. Trimming stripped 0 bases from V and 5 bases from J, with 11 bases between.